This TCR beta chain was recovered during a study of cytomegalovirus exposure and HLA in healthy donors. 60 Vbeta and 13 Jbeta primers were used in PCR. TCRdb's copy holds only in-frame clones and misses some; the assay was immunoSEQ multiplex PCR. The sample holds about 170,000 clones, approximately 71% seen once. Worth noting for this clone: Its antigen is still unknown.

Broader study findings: Previous analysis showed most TCR beta V segments were productive about 90% or about 30% of the time. Clonal expansion, a later analysis showed, was greater in HLA-associated TCR beta chains than in equally common others. The authors confirmed in vitro that a few CMV-associated chains were specific for CMV antigens. What TCR beta sequences reportedly achieved was accurate prediction of HLA-A and HLA-B alleles in most subjects.

This TCR was recovered from a woman aged 18-29 years in good health and CMV-seropositive. Sample: PBMCs.

The CDR3 here is CASSEQGAANEKLFF. The CDR3 coding sequence is TGTGCCAGCAGTGAACAGGGGGCAGCTAATGAAAAACTGTTTTTT. The V gene is TRBV2, the J gene TRBJ1-4; TRBD1 agrees at 8 bases. The CDR3 is 15 amino acids. Per the germline V gene, CDR1 is SNHLY and CDR2 is FYNNEI. Trimming at V came to 2 bases and at J to 3 bases, leaving 2 bases not matched to a gene.